Listed below are T cell receptor beta chains from one sample, sequenced in a study of T cell changes during pregnancy in multiple sclerosis. Using immunoSEQ multiplex PCR, the repertoire was profiled, and TCRdb retains in-frame clones only, with some absent. The sample includes about 73,000 clones, roughly 90% of them seen just once. Sequenced here: peripheral blood, sampled after pregnancy. Receptors were obtained from a female donor in good health, enrolled as a control in a pregnancy study. Both conserved end residues are part of each CDR3. D genes are given only for firm matches. The listing skips clone size in some rows; elsewhere it reads once, few, many or a size class.

D	V	J	size	DNA	CDR3
.	TRBV29-1	TRBJ2-5	.	TGCAGCGTCGTCCAAGAGACCCAGTACTTC	CSVVQETQYF
TRBD1	TRBV2	TRBJ1-2	.	TGTGCCAGCAGTGAAGCGAGACAGGGCGGCGGCTACACCTTC	CASSEARQGGGYTF
TRBD2	TRBV7-2	TRBJ2-7	.	TGTGCCAGCAGCAAAGACGGTAGCGGGGGCTCCTACGAGCAGTACTTC	CASSKDGSGGSYEQYF
TRBD1	TRBV7-9	TRBJ1-4	once	TGTGCCAGCAGTCAGGGACAGTATAATGAAAAACTGTTTTTT	CASSQGQYNEKLFF
TRBD2	TRBV18	TRBJ2-7	.	TGTGCCAGCTCACCACCGACTGGGGCCAGCGGGGATACCTACGAGCAGTACTTC	CASSPPTGASGDTYEQYF
TRBD2	TRBV5-4	TRBJ2-7	.	TGTGCCAGCAGCTTGGCTCGAGCGGGGACTGCCTACGAGCAGTACTTC	CASSLARAGTAYEQYF
.	TRBV21-1	TRBJ1-2	.	TGTGCCAGCAAGGGACACCTGACTAACTATGGCTACACCTTC	CASKGHLTNYGYTF
TRBD2	TRBV5-6	TRBJ2-1	once	TGTGCCAGCAGCTTGTTGAATAGCGGGGGGATTGAGCAGTTCTTC	CASSLLNSGGIEQFF
.	TRBV27	TRBJ1-6	once	TGTGCCAGCAGTCCGAGCTCCTATAATTCACCCCTCCACTTT	CASSPSSYNSPLHF
.	TRBV9	TRBJ1-1	.	TGTGCCAGCAGCGTAGTAAATAGCCTTGAAGCTTTCTTT	CASSVVNSLEAFF
TRBD1	TRBV9	TRBJ2-6	.	TGTGCCAGCAGCCCAAGACAGGGCCCTGGGGCCAACGTCCTGACTTTC	CASSPRQGPGANVLTF
.	TRBV4-2	TRBJ1-2	.	TGTGCCAGCAGCCAAGAACCTCCTGGGCAGATCTATGGCTACACCTTC	CASSQEPPGQIYGYTF
TRBD1	TRBV10-3	TRBJ2-5	.	TGTGCCATCAGGGGGACAGTTCAAGAGACCCAGTACTTC	CAIRGTVQETQYF
.	TRBV2	TRBJ1-1	.	TGTGCCAGCAGTGAAGGATTCGGGACAACTGAAGCTTTCTTT	CASSEGFGTTEAFF
.	TRBV6-1	TRBJ1-1	.	TGTGCCAGCAGTGGTGTAATGAACACTGAAGCTTTCTTT	CASSGVMNTEAFF
.	TRBV4-1	TRBJ1-2	.	TGCGCCAGCAGCCAAGATCCGGCGGGGGGCTACACCTTC	CASSQDPAGGYTF
.	TRBV30	TRBJ1-3	.	TGTGCCTGGAGGGGCAGGAACCTCTCTGGAAACACCATATATTTT	CAWRGRNLSGNTIYF
TRBD1	TRBV6-1	TRBJ1-1	.	TGTGCCAGCCTGAGGGGACAGGGTGGGACTGAAGCTTTCTTT	CASLRGQGGTEAFF
.	TRBV19	TRBJ1-5	.	TGTGCCAGTAGTATGGGGGCCCATAGCAATCAGCCCCAGCATTTT	CASSMGAHSNQPQHF
TRBD1	TRBV18	TRBJ1-4	once	TGTGCCAGCCCTGGACAGGGGGACTCTAATGAAAAACTGTTTTTT	CASPGQGDSNEKLFF
.	TRBV7-8	TRBJ1-2	.	TGTGCCAGCAGCAACAGGGACTATGGCTACACCTTC	CASSNRDYGYTF
TRBD2	TRBV19	TRBJ2-1	once	TGTGCCAGTAGTGCCGAACTAGCGGGAGAGCAGTTCTTC	CASSAELAGEQFF
.	TRBV7-9	TRBJ2-1	.	TGTGCCAGCAGCTTAGAAGCAGGTGAGCAGTTCTTC	CASSLEAGEQFF
.	TRBV28	TRBJ1-3	.	TGTGCCAGCAGTTTCCCCGCATGGGGGGGGCGGTCTGGAAACACCATATATTTT	CASSFPAWGGRSGNTIYF
.	TRBV25-1	TRBJ1-1	.	TGTGCCAGCTCCATCGGGGGGAGACCGGAGAACACTGAAGCTTTCTTT	CASSIGGRPENTEAFF
.	TRBV11-2	TRBJ1-1	.	TGTGCCAGCAGCCCAGGCGACAGAAACACTGAAGCTTTCTTT	CASSPGDRNTEAFF
.	TRBV30	TRBJ1-3	.	TGTGCCTGGAGTAAATGGACATCTGGAAACACCATATATTTT	CAWSKWTSGNTIYF
.	TRBV18	TRBJ1-1	.	TGTGCCAGCTCACCACTCCCGGACACTGAAGCTTTCTTT	CASSPLPDTEAFF
.	TRBV9	TRBJ1-5	.	TGTGCCTCCGCAGCCGGGTTAAATCAGCCCCAGCATTTT	CASAAGLNQPQHF
TRBD2	TRBV14	TRBJ2-1	.	TGTGCCAGCAGCCAAGACCCGCGGGGGACTAGCGGCTACAATGAGCAGTTCTTC	CASSQDPRGTSGYNEQFF
.	TRBV2	TRBJ2-7	.	TGTGCCAGCAGTGTTGGGGAGACCTACGAGCAGTACTTC	CASSVGETYEQYF
TRBD2	TRBV6-5	TRBJ2-1	.	TGTGCCAGCACCGGACTAGCGGCCTCCAATGAGCAGTTCTTC	CASTGLAASNEQFF
.	TRBV11-2	TRBJ2-7	.	TGTGCCAGCAGCTTAGTGAGTTTTTGGGAGCAGTACTTC	CASSLVSFWEQYF
TRBD2	TRBV4-1	TRBJ2-5	.	TGCGCCAGCAGCCAAGATGGGCCCAAACTAGCGGGATACCAAGAGACCCAGTACTTC	CASSQDGPKLAGYQETQYF
.	TRBV7-9	TRBJ2-2	.	TGTGCCAGCAGCTTAGCGCTCGGCGGGGTGACCGGGGAGCTGTTTTTT	CASSLALGGVTGELFF
.	TRBV7-8	TRBJ2-3	.	TGTGCCAGCAGCTTAGAGAGGCCATCTAGATTATCAGATACGCAGTATTTT	CASSLERPSRLSDTQYF